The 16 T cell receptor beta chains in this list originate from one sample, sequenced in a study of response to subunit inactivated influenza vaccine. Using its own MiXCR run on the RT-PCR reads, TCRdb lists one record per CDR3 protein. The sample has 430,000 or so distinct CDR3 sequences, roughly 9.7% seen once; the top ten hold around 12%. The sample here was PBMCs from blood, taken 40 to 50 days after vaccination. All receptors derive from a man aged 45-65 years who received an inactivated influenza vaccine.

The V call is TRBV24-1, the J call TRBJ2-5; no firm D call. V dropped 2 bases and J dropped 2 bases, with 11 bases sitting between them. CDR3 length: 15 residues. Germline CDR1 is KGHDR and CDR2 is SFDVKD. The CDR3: CATSDSGATQETQYF. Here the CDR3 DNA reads TGTGCCACCAGTGATTCTGGCGCTACTCAAGAGACCCAGTACTTC.

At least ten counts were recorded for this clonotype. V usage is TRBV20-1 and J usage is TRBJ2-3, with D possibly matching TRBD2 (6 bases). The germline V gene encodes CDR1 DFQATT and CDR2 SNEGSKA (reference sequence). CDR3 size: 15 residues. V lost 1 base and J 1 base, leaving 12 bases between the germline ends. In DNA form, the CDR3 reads TGCAGTGCTAGAGGGGTTGGCGGGGGCACAGATACGCAGTATTTT. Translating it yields CSARGVGGGTDTQYF.

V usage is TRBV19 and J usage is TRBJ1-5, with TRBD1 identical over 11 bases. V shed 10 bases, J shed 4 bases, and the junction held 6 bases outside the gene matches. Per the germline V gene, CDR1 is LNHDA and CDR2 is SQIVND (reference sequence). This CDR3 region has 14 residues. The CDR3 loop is CATAGTGGNQPQHF. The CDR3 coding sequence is TGTGCCACTGCGGGGACAGGGGGTAATCAGCCCCAGCATTTT.

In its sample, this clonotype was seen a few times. Here the CDR3 reads CASSQEEGLAIPEQFF. The CDR3 DNA follows: TGTGCCAGCAGCCAAGAGGAGGGACTAGCGATACCAGAGCAGTTCTTC. The chain recombines TRBV4-2 with TRBJ2-1; 10 bases are a match to TRBD2. The CDR3 spans 16 residues. Trimming cost V 0 bases and J 10 bases; bases outside gene matches: 9. Germline V gives CDR1 LGHNA, CDR2 YNFKEQ.

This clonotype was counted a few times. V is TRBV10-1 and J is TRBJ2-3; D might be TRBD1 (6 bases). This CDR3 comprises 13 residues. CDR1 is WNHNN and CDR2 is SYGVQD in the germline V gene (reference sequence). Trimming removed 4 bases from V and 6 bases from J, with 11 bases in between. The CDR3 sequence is CASSARTVDTQYF. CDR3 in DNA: TGCGCCAGCAGTGCGCGGACAGTCGATACGCAGTATTTT.

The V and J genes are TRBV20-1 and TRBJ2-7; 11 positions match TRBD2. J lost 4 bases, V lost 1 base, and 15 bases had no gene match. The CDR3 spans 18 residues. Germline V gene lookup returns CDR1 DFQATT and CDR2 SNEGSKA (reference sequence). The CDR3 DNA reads TGCAGTGCTAGAGCTGATGGGACTAGCGGTGAAAAATTTTACGAGCAGTACTTC. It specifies CSARADGTSGEKFYEQYF.

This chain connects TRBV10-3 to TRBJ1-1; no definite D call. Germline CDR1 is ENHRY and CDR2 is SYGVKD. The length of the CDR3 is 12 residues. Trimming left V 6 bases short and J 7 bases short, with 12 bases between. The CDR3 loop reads CAISGSRLEAFF. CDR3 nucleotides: TGTGCCATCAGCGGTAGCCGTCTTGAAGCTTTCTTT.

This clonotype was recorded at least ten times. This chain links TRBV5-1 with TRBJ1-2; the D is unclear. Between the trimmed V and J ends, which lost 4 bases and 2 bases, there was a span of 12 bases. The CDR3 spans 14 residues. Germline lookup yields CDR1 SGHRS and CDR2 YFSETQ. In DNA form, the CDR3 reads TGCGCCAGCAGCCCGACCGGGCGGAACTATGGCTACACCTTC. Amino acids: CASSPTGRNYGYTF.

The CDR3 protein is CASSLEGTSEEGQFF. In DNA form, the CDR3 reads TGTGCCAGCAGCTTAGAGGGGACTAGCGAGGAGGGGCAGTTCTTC. The rearrangement uses TRBV7-9 and TRBJ2-1, with 10 positions matching TRBD2. CDR1 and CDR2 from the germline V gene are SEHNR and FQNEAQ (reference sequence). Germline trimming cut 1 base from V and 12 bases from J; bases unmatched to any gene: 9. This CDR3 has 15 amino acids.

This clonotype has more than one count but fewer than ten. For the CDR3, the DNA is TGTGCCAGCAGTGGCATGATGGACCAAGAGACCCAGTACTTC. This translates into CASSGMMDQETQYF. The chain combines TRBV2 with TRBJ2-5; D is unclear. Per germline, CDR1 SNHLY and CDR2 FYNNEI. V lost 4 bases to trimming and J lost 0 bases, with 9 bases between them. This CDR3 contains 14 residues.

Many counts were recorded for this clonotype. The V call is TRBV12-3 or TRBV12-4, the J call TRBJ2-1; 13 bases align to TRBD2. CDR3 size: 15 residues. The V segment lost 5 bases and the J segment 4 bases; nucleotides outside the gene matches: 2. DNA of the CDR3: TGTGCCAGCAGTGTGACTAGCGGGGGGTACAATGAGCAGTTCTTC. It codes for CASSVTSGGYNEQFF.

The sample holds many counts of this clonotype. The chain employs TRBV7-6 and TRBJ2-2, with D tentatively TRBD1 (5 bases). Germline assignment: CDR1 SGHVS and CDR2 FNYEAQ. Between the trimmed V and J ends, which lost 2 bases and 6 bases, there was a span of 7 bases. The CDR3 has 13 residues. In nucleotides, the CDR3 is TGTGCCAGCAGCTTACAGGGTTCCGGGGAGCTGTTTTTT. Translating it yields CASSLQGSGELFF.

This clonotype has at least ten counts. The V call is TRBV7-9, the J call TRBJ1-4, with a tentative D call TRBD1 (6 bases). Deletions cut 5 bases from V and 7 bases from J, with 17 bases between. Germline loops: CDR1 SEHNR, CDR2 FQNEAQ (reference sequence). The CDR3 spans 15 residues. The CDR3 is CASSPTGLNGEKLFF. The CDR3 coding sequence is TGTGCCAGCAGCCCAACAGGGCTTAATGGTGAAAAACTGTTTTTT. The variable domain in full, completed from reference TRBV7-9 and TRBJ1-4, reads DTGVSQNPRHKITKRGQNVTFRCDPISEHNRLYWYRQTLGQGPEFLTYFQNEAQLEKSRLLSDRFSAERPKGSFSTLEIQRTEQGDSAMYLCASSPTGLNGEKLFFGSGTQLSVL.

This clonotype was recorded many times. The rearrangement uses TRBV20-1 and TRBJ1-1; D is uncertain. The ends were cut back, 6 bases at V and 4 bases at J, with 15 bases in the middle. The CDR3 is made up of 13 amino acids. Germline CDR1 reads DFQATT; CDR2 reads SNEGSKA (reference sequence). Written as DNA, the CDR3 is TGCAGTGCGGTGGGCCCGGCGCGCACTGAAGCTTTCTTT. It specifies CSAVGPARTEAFF.

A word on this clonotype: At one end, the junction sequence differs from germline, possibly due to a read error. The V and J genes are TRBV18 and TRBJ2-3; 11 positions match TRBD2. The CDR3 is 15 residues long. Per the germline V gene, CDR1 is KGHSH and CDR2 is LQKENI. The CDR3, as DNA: TGTGCCAGCTCGCCACTAGCGGGAGTACAAGATACGCAGTATTTT. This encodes CASSPLAGVQDTQYF.

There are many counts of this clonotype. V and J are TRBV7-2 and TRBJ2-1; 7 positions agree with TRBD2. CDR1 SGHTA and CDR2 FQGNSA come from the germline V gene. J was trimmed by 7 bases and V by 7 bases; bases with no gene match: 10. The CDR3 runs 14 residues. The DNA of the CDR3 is TGTGCCAGCACCATCGGGACCGGGGGGAATGAGCAGTTCTTC. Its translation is CASTIGTGGNEQFF.